What follows describes a single TCR beta chain. Its antigen is undetermined. These data originate in a study of response to subunit inactivated influenza vaccine. The study's findings and limits: There was a suggestion from the authors that each seasonal influenza vaccination recruits few new T cells.

The CDR3 spans 14 residues. The V end was cut by 9 bases, the J end by 1 base, with 16 bases between. Looked up from germline, CDR1 is MNHEY and CDR2 is SMNVEV (reference sequence). Each CDR3 protein is one row after TCRdb ran MiXCR on the RT-PCR reads. In the table there are under 200,000 distinct CDR3 sequences, roughly a tenth of which are singletons. Specimen: non-naive T cells sorted from PBMCs, collected roughly 45 days after vaccination. This clonotype was sampled from a man aged 50-59 years who received an inactivated influenza vaccine. The chain recombines TRBV27 with TRBJ2-7; D is ambiguous. As DNA, the CDR3 is TGTGCCAGTAGTCTGCGAGTCACGTCCTACGAGCAGTACTTC. This codes for CASSLRVTSYEQYF.